The clone carrying this TCR beta chain was seen more than once but under ten times. The sample comes from a study of blood T cell repertoires in COVID-19. Looking at the study overall: Specimens from acute and convalescent COVID-19 originated in the United States, Italy and Spain. T cells, B-cell-depleted T cells, or PBMCs provided the cDNA or gDNA that served as material.

Original analysis: Reference gene primer amplification yielded estimated nucleated cell counts. Here immunoSEQ multiplex PCR was the method, and the copy in TCRdb shows in-frame clones only, minus some. That table furnishes V, J and clone size, whereas the DNA furnished D and trimming. This table holds about 120,000 clones, 82% found once. The CDR3 runs to 13 residues. Trimming took 1 base from V and 7 from J, leaving 10 bases between them. CDR1 and CDR2 (germline): MNHNS, SASEGT. What was sequenced was peripheral blood. This TCR was sampled from a human donor in a cohort sampled during active COVID-19. The chain uses TRBV6-1 and TRBJ2-5; the D gene is possibly TRBD1 (7 bases). CDR3 residues: CASSEGRGPTQYF. CDR3 DNA sequence: TGTGCCAGCAGTGAAGGGAGGGGGCCGACCCAGTACTTC.